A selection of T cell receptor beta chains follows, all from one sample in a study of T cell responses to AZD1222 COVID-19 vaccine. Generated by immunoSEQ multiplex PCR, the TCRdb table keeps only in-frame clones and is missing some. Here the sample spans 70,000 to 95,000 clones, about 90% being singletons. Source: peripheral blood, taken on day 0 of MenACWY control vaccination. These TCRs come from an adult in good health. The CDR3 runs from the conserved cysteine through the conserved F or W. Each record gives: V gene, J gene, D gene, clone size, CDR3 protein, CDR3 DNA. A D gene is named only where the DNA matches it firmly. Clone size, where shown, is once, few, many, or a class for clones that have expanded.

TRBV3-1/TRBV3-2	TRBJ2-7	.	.	CASSFSEYEQYF	TGTGCCAGCAGTTTCTCGGAGTACGAGCAGTACTTC
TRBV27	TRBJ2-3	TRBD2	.	CASSGGAGGWDTQYF	TGTGCCAGCAGTGGCGGGGCGGGGGGCTGGGATACGCAGTATTTT
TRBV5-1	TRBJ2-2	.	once	CASSLEVAGELFF	TGCGCCAGCAGCTTGGAAGTCGCCGGGGAGCTGTTTTTT
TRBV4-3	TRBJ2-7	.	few	CASSSGLNYEQYF	TGCGCCAGCAGCTCCGGACTTAATTACGAGCAGTACTTC
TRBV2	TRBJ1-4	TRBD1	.	CAGEVQKQGAREKLFF	TGTGCCGGAGAGGTCCAGAAACAGGGGGCGCGGGAAAAACTGTTTTTT
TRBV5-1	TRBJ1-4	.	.	CASSSGHRSEKLFF	TGCGCCAGCAGCTCGGGACACCGTAGTGAAAAACTGTTTTTT
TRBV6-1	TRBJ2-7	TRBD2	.	CASSEGWGLAGDEQYF	TGTGCCAGCAGTGAGGGGTGGGGACTAGCGGGGGACGAGCAGTACTTC
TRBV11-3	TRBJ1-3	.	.	CASSLELGTHSGNTIYF	TGTGCCAGCAGCTTAGAGCTGGGAACCCACTCTGGAAACACCATATATTTT
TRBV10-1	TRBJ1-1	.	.	CASSEGQTSTEAFF	TGCGCCAGCAGTGAGGGGCAAACAAGCACTGAAGCTTTCTTT
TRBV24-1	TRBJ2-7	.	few	CATSDFTGQGQYF	TGTGCCACCAGTGACTTCACAGGCCAGGGGCAGTACTTC
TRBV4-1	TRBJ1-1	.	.	CASSQVDGGGTEAFF	TGCGCCAGCAGCCAAGTGGACGGGGGCGGAACTGAAGCTTTCTTT
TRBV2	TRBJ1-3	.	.	CASLDVGPGNTIYF	TGTGCGAGCCTCGACGTGGGGCCCGGAAACACCATATATTTT
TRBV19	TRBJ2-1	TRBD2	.	CASSIGAGLRNEQFF	TGTGCCAGTAGTATAGGAGCGGGGCTCCGCAATGAGCAGTTCTTC
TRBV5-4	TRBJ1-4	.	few	CASSVDQAKLFF	TGTGCCAGCAGCGTAGATCAGGCCAAACTGTTTTTT
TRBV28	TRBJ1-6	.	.	CASRKGRRVSPLHF	TGTGCCAGCAGAAAGGGTAGACGGGTTTCACCCCTCCACTTT
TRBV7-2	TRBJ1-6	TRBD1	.	CASSLAGGTGDLSYNSPLHF	TGTGCCAGCAGCTTAGCGGGGGGGACAGGTGACCTCTCCTATAATTCACCCCTCCACTTT
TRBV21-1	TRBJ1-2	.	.	CARGLLRGGSYGYTF	TGTGCCCGGGGGTTGTTGCGGGGAGGTTCCTATGGCTACACCTTC
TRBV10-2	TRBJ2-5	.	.	CASSEIRTAKETQYF	TGCGCCAGCAGTGAAATTAGGACAGCCAAAGAGACCCAGTACTTC
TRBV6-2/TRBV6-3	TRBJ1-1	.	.	CASSLGENTEAFF	TGTGCCAGCAGTTTGGGAGAGAACACTGAAGCTTTCTTT
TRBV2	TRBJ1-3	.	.	CASSDPGDYGNTIYF	TGTGCCAGCAGCGACCCGGGCGATTATGGAAACACCATATATTTT
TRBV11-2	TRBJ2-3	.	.	CASTMGGLDTQYF	TGTGCCAGCACCATGGGGGGCCTCGATACGCAGTATTTT
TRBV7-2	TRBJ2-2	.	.	CASSLYRGPFTGELFF	TGTGCCAGCAGCTTATACCGGGGGCCGTTCACCGGGGAGCTGTTTTTT
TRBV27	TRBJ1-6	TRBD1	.	CASSLSRQGIYSPLHF	TGTGCCAGCAGTTTATCCCGACAGGGGATATATTCACCCCTCCACTTT
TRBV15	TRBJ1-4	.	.	CATSIRTAATNEKLFF	TGTGCCACCAGCATACGAACAGCCGCAACTAATGAAAAACTGTTTTTT
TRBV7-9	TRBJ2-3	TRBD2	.	CASSLSGGTDTQYF	TGTGCCAGCAGCCTTAGCGGGGGAACAGATACGCAGTATTTT
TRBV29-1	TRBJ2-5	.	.	CSVVPNQETQYF	TGCAGCGTTGTCCCAAACCAAGAGACCCAGTACTTC
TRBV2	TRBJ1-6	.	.	CASSGEQTSGGSPLHF	TGTGCCAGCAGTGGGGAACAGACTAGCGGAGGTTCACCCCTCCACTTT
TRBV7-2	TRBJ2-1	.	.	CASSLSGVHNEQFF	TGTGCCAGCAGCTTATCGGGAGTCCACAATGAGCAGTTCTTC
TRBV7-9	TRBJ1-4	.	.	CASSPRGGGEKLFF	TGTGCCAGCAGCCCTCGCGGGGGCGGGGAAAAACTGTTTTTT